Listed here are 22 T cell receptor beta chains from one sample, sequenced in a study of radiotherapy plus CTLA-4 blockade in lung cancer. Assay: immunoSEQ multiplex PCR; the TCRdb copy retains only in-frame clones and omits some. The data contain about 43,000 clones, less than 75% of them seen just once; the ten biggest clones take up 20% to 25%. Material: peripheral blood, obtained from a patient treated with radiotherapy plus ipilimumab. The receptors originated from a human donor with non-small cell lung cancer who had a partial response to radiotherapy plus ipilimumab.

The chain uses TRBV5-8 and TRBJ1-2, with TRBD1 identical over 9 bases. The CDR3 spans 14 residues. Germline values: CDR1 SGHTS, CDR2 YDEGEE. J gave up 5 bases and V 7 bases, and 9 bases lay outside the gene matches. CDR3 nucleotides: TGTGCCAGCCAAGACGGACAGGGGTTTTATGGCTACACCTTC. Encoded protein: CASQDGQGFYGYTF.

This clone was observed a single time. The chain employs TRBV7-9 and TRBJ2-5, with D uncertain. V shed 2 bases and J shed 5 bases, with 6 bases lying between them. CDR1 and CDR2 (germline): SEHNR, FQNEAQ (reference sequence). The CDR3 spans 12 residues. CDR3 loop: CASSLTLETQYF. CDR3 in DNA: TGTGCCAGCAGCTTAACTCTTGAGACCCAGTACTTC. Full variable domain (missing parts from reference TRBV7-9 and TRBJ2-5): DTGVSQNPRHKITKRGQNVTFRCDPISEHNRLYWYRQTLGQGPEFLTYFQNEAQLEKSRLLSDRFSAERPKGSFSTLEIQRTEQGDSAMYLCASSLTLETQYFGPGTRLLVL.

This clone has more than one count but fewer than ten. The chain couples TRBV5-4 to TRBJ2-3; a weak D match, TRBD1 (6 bases). Trimming took off 1 base at V and 4 bases at J, with 22 bases between the two ends. Germline V gene lookup returns CDR1 SGHNT and CDR2 YYREEE (reference sequence). The CDR3 totals 18 residues. The CDR3 sequence is CASSLSTNNRVGADTQYF. Here the CDR3 DNA reads TGTGCCAGCAGCTTGTCTACCAATAACAGGGTGGGGGCAGATACGCAGTATTTT. Full variable domain (missing parts from reference TRBV5-4 and TRBJ2-3): ETGVTQSPTHLIKTRGQQVTLRCSSQSGHNTVSWYQQALGQGPQFIFQYYREEENGRGNFPPRFSGLQFPNYSSELNVNALELDDSALYLCASSLSTNNRVGADTQYFGPGTRLTVL.

V is TRBV6-6 and J is TRBJ1-5; D may be TRBD1 (5 bases). The germline gives CDR1 MNHNY, CDR2 SVGAGI (reference sequence). The CDR3 consists of 14 residues. Trimming pared 3 bases from V and 6 bases from J, leaving 12 bases between. DNA for the CDR3: TGTGCCAGCAGTTATGGTACAGGTAGTCAGCCCCAGCATTTT. Translation: CASSYGTGSQPQHF.

The chain employs TRBV19 and TRBJ1-2; maybe TRBD1 (6 bases). Between the trimmed V and J ends, which lost 3 bases and 6 bases, there was a span of 11 bases. CDR1 and CDR2 from the germline V gene are LNHDA and SQIVND (reference sequence). The CDR3 has 13 amino acids. CDR3 region: CASSMGGQDGYTF. CDR3 sequence (DNA): TGTGCCAGTAGTATGGGGGGGCAGGATGGCTACACCTTC.

The V and J genes are TRBV4-1 and TRBJ2-7, with D tentatively TRBD2 (5 bases). In germline, CDR1 is MGHRA, CDR2 YSYEKL. Trimming stripped 1 base from V and 4 bases from J, with 14 bases between. The CDR3 consists of 15 residues. The CDR3 sequence is CASSQGEGWSYEQYF. The CDR3 nucleotides are TGCGCCAGCAGCCAAGGAGAGGGTTGGTCGTACGAGCAGTACTTC.

The J gene is TRBJ2-7, the V gene TRBV18; D is possibly TRBD1 (5 bases). Trimming left V 2 bases short and J 5 bases short, with 10 bases between. Germline values: CDR1 KGHSH, CDR2 LQKENI. The CDR3 sequence is 13 residues long. CDR3 DNA: TGTGCCAGCTCACCAGGGAACAGGAACGAGCAGTACTTC. Protein: CASSPGNRNEQYF.

In regard to this clone: One junction end does not reproduce the germline sequence, and a read error may be involved. CDR3 protein: CAIRTPPGHF. The DNA of the CDR3 is TGCGCCATACGGACCCCGCCAGGACACTTC. The V and J genes are TRBV10-1 and TRBJ1-2; perhaps TRBD1 as D (5 bases). Germline CDR1 and CDR2: WNHNN and SYGVQD (reference sequence). The CDR3 is 10 amino acids.

This chain uses TRBV30 with TRBJ1-6, with 9 nucleotides matching TRBD1. CDR1 is GTSNPN, CDR2 SVGIG, per germline (reference sequence). The CDR3 consists of 15 residues. The V and J ends lost 2 bases and 8 bases, in that order; junction bases with no gene match: 7. CDR3 nucleotides: TGTGCCTGGAGTACAAAGGGACAGGGCCATTCACCCCTCCACTTT. This codes for CAWSTKGQGHSPLHF.

The chain employs TRBV15 and TRBJ2-5, with a possible D match to TRBD1 (7 bases). Gene TRBJ2-7 matches the end of the DNA better, so the J call may be wrong. Germline V gene lookup returns CDR1 LNHNV and CDR2 YYDKDF (reference sequence). The CDR3 has 15 residues. The chain's CDR3 is CATSRGGQILYEQYF. CDR3 nucleotide sequence: TGTGCCACCAGCAGGGGGGGACAGATTCTCTACGAGCAGTACTTC.

This clone was seen only a few times. This chain connects TRBV30 to TRBJ2-7; D ambiguous. The CDR3 runs to 11 residues. V lost 0 bases and J 6 bases, leaving 6 bases between the germline ends. Germline CDR1 GTSNPN, CDR2 SVGIG (reference sequence). The CDR3 nucleotides read TGTGCCTGGAGTGTACGGGTCGAGCAGTACTTC. This encodes CAWSVRVEQYF. Supplemented by reference TRBV30 and TRBJ2-7, the full variable domain reads SQTIHQWPATLVQPVGSPLSLECTVEGTSNPNLYWYRQAAGRGLQLLFYSVGIGQISSEVPQNLSASRPQDRQFILSSKKLLLSDSGFYLCAWSVRVEQYFGPGTRLTVT.

The chain has TRBV19 and TRBJ2-1, with D perhaps matching TRBD1 (6 bases). The CDR3 has 16 residues. Trimming removed 3 bases at V and 0 bases at J, with 12 bases between. Germline V CDR1 and CDR2: LNHDA, SQIVND (reference sequence). CDR3 loop: CASSIRQGSSYNEQFF. In DNA, the CDR3 is TGTGCCAGTAGTATCCGCCAGGGGAGCTCCTACAATGAGCAGTTCTTC.

V and J are TRBV2 and TRBJ2-6, with 10 bases matching TRBD1. CDR3 size: 20 residues. V lost 2 bases and J lost 2; bases outside the gene matches: 12. Germline CDR1 is SNHLY and CDR2 is FYNNEI. DNA of the CDR3: TGTGCCAGCAGTGAACCCTATTTCCGGGACAGGGGCCCTGGGGCCAACGTCCTGACTTTC. It translates to CASSEPYFRDRGPGANVLTF.

The chain recombines TRBV30 with TRBJ2-7; 10 nucleotides match TRBD1. This CDR3 is 15 amino acids long. CDR1 and CDR2 from the germline V gene are GTSNPN and SVGIG (reference sequence). The J segment lost 2 bases and the V segment lost 2 bases, leaving 6 bases of the junction unmatched. The CDR3 DNA reads TGTGCCTGGAGTCCCCGGGACAGGGGACCCTACGAGCAGTACTTC. Its translation: CAWSPRDRGPYEQYF.

The rearrangement uses TRBV5-1 and TRBJ2-7, with TRBD1 identical over 8 bases. CDR3 length: 15 amino acids. Unmatched junction bases numbered 7, after V lost 3 bases and J lost 2 bases. CDR1 is SGHRS and CDR2 is YFSETQ in the germline V gene. The CDR3 nucleotides are TGCGCCAGCAGCTCAGGGGGCGTCGGTACCTACGAGCAGTACTTC. Its protein is CASSSGGVGTYEQYF.

This clone was counted a few times. The chain joins TRBV6-5 to TRBJ2-7; 7 bases agree with TRBD2. CDR3 length: 14 residues. The V and J ends lost 2 bases and 3 bases, in that order; junction bases with no gene match: 4. Germline CDR1 and CDR2: MNHEY and SVGAGI. The CDR3 DNA sequence: TGTGCCAGCAGTTACAATCCGGGGGGCTACGAGCAGTACTTC. Residues: CASSYNPGGYEQYF.

The chain employs TRBV6-5 and TRBJ2-1; a weak D match, TRBD2 (5 bases). The ends were cut back, 0 bases at V and 0 bases at J, with 9 bases in the middle. CDR1 is MNHEY, CDR2 SVGAGI, per germline. CDR3 length equals 16 residues. In DNA, the CDR3 is TGTGCCAGCAGTTACTCCTCGGGGAACTCCTACAATGAGCAGTTCTTC. This sequence encodes CASSYSSGNSYNEQFF.

The V call is TRBV6-5, the J call TRBJ1-3; D perhaps matches TRBD1 (5 bases). Trimming left V 10 bases short and J 3 bases short, with 10 bases between. This CDR3 is 12 amino acids long. Germline V gene lookup returns CDR1 MNHEY and CDR2 SVGAGI. The CDR3 region has the DNA TGTGCCACCCAGGGTTTTGGAAACACCATATATTTT. This gives the protein CATQGFGNTIYF.

This clone occurred once. CDR3: CASSGSPSGGVGEQFF. In DNA, the CDR3 is TGTGCCAGCAGCGGGTCCCCTAGCGGGGGGGTTGGTGAGCAGTTCTTC. J is TRBJ2-1 and V is TRBV9; 12 bases line up with TRBD2. The CDR3 is 16 residues long. The V segment lost 3 bases and the J segment 9 bases; nucleotides outside the gene matches: 10. Germline V gene sequence: CDR1 SGDLS, CDR2 YYNGEE.

The chain joins TRBV11-2 to TRBJ2-5, with 7 nucleotides matching TRBD1. Germline CDR1 SGHAT, CDR2 FQNNGV. The CDR3 consists of 17 residues. The J segment lost 4 bases and the V segment lost 6 bases, leaving 17 bases of the junction unmatched. This CDR3 reads CASRTVTGRVGTETQYF. CDR3 DNA sequence: TGTGCCAGCAGGACCGTGACAGGGCGGGTTGGTACAGAGACCCAGTACTTC.

The chain combines TRBV30 with TRBJ1-1; D not resolved. This CDR3 has 14 residues. CDR1 GTSNPN and CDR2 SVGIG come from the germline V gene (reference sequence). The V end was cut by 0 bases, the J end by 7 bases, with 15 bases between. CDR3 loop: CAWSVLAEPREAFF. DNA of the CDR3: TGTGCCTGGAGTGTACTTGCGGAACCACGTGAAGCTTTCTTT.

This chain joins TRBV9 and TRBJ1-4, with D tentatively TRBD1 (5 bases). The CDR3 is 15 residues long. Germline CDR1 SGDLS, CDR2 YYNGEE. Trimming pared 3 bases from V and 7 bases from J, leaving 16 bases between. The DNA for the CDR3 is TGTGCCAGCAGCGGGGGGGTCGGGGGAGGTGAAAAACTGTTTTTT. Translating it yields CASSGGVGGGEKLFF.